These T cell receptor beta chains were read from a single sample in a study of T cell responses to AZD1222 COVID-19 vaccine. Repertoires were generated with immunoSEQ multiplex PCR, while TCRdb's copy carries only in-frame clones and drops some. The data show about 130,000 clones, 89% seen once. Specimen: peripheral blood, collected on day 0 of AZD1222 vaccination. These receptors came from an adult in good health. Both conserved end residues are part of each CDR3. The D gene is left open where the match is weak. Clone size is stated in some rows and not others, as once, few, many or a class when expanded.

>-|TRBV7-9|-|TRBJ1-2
CASSLWPENYGYTF
TGTGCCAGCAGCTTATGGCCAGAGAACTATGGCTACACCTTC
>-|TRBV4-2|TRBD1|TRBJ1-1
CASSQVKTGGTEAFF
TGTGCCAGCAGCCAAGTAAAGACAGGGGGCACTGAAGCTTTCTTT
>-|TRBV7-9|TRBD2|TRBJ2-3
CASSLKTSGGTDTQYF
TGTGCCAGCAGCTTAAAAACTAGCGGGGGCACAGATACGCAGTATTTT
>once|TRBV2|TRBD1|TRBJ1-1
CASKKEDRGREAFF
TGTGCCAGCAAGAAGGAGGACAGGGGTCGGGAAGCTTTCTTT
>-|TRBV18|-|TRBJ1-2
CASSKSEGVGYTF
TGTGCCAGCTCAAAGAGCGAAGGGGTCGGCTACACCTTC
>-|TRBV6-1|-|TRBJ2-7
CASSDALSYEQYF
TGTGCCAGCAGTGATGCACTCTCCTACGAGCAGTACTTC
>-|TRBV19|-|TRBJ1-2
CASSIVGNGNYGYTF
TGTGCCAGTAGTATTGTAGGGAATGGCAACTATGGCTACACCTTC
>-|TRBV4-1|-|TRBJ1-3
CASSQELGHFNTIYF
TGCGCCAGCAGCCAAGAGCTGGGGCACTTTAACACCATATATTTT
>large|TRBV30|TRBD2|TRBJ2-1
CAWSQSPGLLYNEQFF
TGTGCCTGGAGCCAATCCCCGGGACTACTGTACAATGAGCAGTTCTTC
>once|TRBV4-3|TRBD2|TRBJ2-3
CASSQGGGTQYF
TGCGCCAGCAGCCAAGGGGGGGGAACGCAGTATTTT
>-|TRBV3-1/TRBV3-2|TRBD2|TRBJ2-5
CASSQEPAGQETQYF
TGTGCCAGCAGCCAAGAGCCAGCGGGGCAAGAGACCCAGTACTTC
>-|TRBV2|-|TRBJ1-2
CASSPDGGYGYTF
TGTGCCAGCAGTCCGGACGGCGGATATGGCTACACCTTC
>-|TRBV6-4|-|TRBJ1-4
CASSDSAGRDEKLFF
TGTGCCAGCAGTGACTCTGCGGGTCGCGATGAAAAACTGTTTTTT
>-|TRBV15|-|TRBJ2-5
CATSNLGGETQYF
TGTGCCACCAGCAACTTAGGGGGAGAGACCCAGTACTTC
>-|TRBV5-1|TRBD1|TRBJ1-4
CASSLLTGGYEKLFF
TGCGCCAGCAGCTTGTTAACAGGGGGCTATGAAAAACTGTTTTTT
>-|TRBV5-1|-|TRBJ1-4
CASSLSTGNEKLFF
TGCGCCAGCAGCCTATCCACAGGAAATGAAAAACTGTTTTTT
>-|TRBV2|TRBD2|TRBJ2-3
CASSTGTREFTDTQYF
TGTGCCAGCAGCACCGGGACTAGGGAATTCACAGATACGCAGTATTTT
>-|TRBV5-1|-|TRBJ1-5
CASSTDPNQPQHF
TGCGCCAGCAGCACCGACCCCAATCAGCCCCAGCATTTT